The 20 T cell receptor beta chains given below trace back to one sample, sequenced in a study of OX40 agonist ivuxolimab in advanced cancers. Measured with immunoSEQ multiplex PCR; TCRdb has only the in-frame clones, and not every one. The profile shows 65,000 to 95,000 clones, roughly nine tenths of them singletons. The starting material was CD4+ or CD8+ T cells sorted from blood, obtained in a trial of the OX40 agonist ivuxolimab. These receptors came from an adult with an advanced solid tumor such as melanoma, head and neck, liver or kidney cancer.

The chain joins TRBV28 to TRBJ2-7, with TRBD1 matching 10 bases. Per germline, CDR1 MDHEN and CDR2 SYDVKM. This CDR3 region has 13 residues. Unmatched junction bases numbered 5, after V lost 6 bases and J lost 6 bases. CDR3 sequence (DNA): TGTGCCAGCAGGACCCGGGACAGGGGCGAGCAGTACTTC. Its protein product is CASRTRDRGEQYF.

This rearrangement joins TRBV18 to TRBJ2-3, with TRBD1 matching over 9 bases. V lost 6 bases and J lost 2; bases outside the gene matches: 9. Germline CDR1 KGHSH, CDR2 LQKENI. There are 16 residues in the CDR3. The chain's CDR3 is CASSPAGTGPTDTQYF. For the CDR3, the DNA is TGTGCCAGCTCGCCCGCCGGGACAGGGCCCACAGATACGCAGTATTTT.

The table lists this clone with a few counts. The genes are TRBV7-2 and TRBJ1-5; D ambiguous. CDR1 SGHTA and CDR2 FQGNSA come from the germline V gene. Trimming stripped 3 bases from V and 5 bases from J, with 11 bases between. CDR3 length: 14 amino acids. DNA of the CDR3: TGTGCCAGCAGCTTTTCTGGGAGGGATCAGCCCCAGCATTTT. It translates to CASSFSGRDQPQHF.

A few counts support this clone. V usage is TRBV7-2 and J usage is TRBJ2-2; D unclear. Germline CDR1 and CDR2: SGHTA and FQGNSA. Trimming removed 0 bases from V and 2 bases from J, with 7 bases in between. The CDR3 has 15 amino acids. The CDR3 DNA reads TGTGCCAGCAGCTTAGCGGTTAGAAACACCGGGGAGCTGTTTTTT. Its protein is CASSLAVRNTGELFF.

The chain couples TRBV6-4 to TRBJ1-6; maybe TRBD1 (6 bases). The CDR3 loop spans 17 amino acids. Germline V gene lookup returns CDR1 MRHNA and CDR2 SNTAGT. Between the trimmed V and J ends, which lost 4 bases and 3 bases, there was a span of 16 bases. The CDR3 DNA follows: TGTGCCAGCAGTGCCAGGAGGACAGACCTCTATAATTCACCCCTCCACTTT. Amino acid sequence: CASSARRTDLYNSPLHF.

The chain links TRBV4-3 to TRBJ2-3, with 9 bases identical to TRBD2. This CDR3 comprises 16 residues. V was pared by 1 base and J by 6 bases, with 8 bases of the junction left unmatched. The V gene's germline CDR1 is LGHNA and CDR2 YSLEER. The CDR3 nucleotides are TGCGCCAGCAGCCAAGGGGTAGCGGGAGCATCCGATACGCAGTATTTT. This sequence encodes CASSQGVAGASDTQYF.

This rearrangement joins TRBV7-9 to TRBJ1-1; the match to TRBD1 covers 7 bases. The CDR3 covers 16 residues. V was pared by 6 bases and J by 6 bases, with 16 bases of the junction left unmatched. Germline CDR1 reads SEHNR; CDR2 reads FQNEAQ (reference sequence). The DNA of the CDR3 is TGTGCCAGCAGGGCCCAATCGGGACAGCCGGCGTCTGAAGCTTTCTTT. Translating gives CASRAQSGQPASEAFF.

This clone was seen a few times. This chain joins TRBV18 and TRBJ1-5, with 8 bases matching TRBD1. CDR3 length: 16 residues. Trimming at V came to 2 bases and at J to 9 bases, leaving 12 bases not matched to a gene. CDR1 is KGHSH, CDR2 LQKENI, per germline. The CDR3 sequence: CASSPELGTGAGPQHF. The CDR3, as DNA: TGTGCCAGCTCACCAGAGCTCGGGACAGGTGCTGGGCCCCAGCATTTT.

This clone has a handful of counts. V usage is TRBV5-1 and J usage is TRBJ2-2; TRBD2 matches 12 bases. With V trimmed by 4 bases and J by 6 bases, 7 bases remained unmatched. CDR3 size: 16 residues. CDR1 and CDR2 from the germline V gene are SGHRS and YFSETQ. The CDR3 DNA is TGCGCCAGCAGCCCGTTACTAGCGGGGGGCGCCGGGGAGCTGTTTTTT. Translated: CASSPLLAGGAGELFF.

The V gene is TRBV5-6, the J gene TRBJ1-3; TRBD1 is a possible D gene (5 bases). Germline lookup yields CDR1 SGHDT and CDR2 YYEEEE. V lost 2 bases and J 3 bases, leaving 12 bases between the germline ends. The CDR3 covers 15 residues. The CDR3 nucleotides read TGTGCCAGCAGCTTTCAGGGTAGTGGTGGAAACACCATATATTTT. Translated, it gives CASSFQGSGGNTIYF.

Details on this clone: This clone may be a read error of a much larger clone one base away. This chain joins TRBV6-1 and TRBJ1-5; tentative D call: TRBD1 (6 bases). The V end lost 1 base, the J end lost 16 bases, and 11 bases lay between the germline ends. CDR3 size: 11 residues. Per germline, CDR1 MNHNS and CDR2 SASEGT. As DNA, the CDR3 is TGTGCCAGCAGTGAAGGGGGGCCGCAACATTTT. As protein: CASSEGGPQHF.

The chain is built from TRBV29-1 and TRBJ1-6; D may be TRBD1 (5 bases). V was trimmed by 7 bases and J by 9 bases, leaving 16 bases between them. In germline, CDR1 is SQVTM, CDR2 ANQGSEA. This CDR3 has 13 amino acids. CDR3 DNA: TGCAGCGCACGGGACTCTGGTGGTTCACCCCTCCACTTT. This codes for CSARDSGGSPLHF.

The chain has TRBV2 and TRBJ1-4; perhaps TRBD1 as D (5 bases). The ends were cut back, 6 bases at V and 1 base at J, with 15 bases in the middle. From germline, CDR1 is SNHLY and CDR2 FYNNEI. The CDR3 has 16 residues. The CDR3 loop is CASRMTEFLTNEKLFF. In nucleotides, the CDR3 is TGTGCCAGCAGGATGACAGAATTTTTAACTAATGAAAAACTGTTTTTT.

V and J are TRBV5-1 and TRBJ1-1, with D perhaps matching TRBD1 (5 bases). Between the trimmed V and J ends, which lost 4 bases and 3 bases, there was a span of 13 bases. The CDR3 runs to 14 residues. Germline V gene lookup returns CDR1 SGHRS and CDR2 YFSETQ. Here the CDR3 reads CASSPGGAHTEAFF. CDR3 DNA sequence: TGCGCCAGCAGCCCAGGAGGGGCCCACACTGAAGCTTTCTTT.

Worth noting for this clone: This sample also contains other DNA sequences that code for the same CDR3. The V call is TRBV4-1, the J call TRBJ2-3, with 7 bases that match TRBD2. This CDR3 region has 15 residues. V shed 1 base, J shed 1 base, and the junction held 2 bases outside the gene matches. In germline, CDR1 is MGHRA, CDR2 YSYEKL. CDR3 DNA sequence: TGCGCCAGCAGCCAAGTAGCGGGTGGCACAGATACGCAGTATTTT. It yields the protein CASSQVAGGTDTQYF.

The CDR3 region has the DNA TGTGCCAGCAGCGTTTCCGACCCACTAGGGCGGGGGCGGTACAATGAGCAGTTCTTC. Translation: CASSVSDPLGRGRYNEQFF. The chain links TRBV9 to TRBJ2-1, with a tentative D call TRBD2 (7 bases). The CDR3 extends over 19 amino acids. V was shortened by 2 bases and J by 4 bases, with 25 bases between the two germline ends. Germline CDR1 is SGDLS and CDR2 is YYNGEE.

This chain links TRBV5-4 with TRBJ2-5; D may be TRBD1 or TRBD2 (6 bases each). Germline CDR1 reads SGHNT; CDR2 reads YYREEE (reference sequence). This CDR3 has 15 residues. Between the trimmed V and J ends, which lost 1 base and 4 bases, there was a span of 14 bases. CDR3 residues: CASSLRSGGRETQYF. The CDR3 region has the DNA TGTGCCAGCAGCTTGAGGTCCGGGGGCCGAGAGACCCAGTACTTC.

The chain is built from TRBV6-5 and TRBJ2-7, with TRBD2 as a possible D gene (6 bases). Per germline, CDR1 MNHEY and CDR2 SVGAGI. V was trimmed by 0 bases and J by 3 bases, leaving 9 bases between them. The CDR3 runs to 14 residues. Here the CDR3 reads CASSYSMRDYEQYF. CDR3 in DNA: TGTGCCAGCAGTTACTCGATGCGGGACTACGAGCAGTACTTC.

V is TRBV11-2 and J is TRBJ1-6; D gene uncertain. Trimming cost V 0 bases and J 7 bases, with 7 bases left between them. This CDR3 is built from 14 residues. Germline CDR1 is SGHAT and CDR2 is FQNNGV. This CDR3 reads CASSLDAGNSPLHF. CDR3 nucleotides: TGTGCCAGCAGCTTAGATGCCGGCAATTCACCCCTCCACTTT.

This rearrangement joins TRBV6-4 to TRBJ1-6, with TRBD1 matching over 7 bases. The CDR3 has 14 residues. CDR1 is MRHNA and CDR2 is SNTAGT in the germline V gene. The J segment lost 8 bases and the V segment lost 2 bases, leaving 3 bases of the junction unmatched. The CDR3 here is CASSDGDRDSPLHF. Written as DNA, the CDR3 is TGTGCCAGCAGTGACGGAGACAGGGATTCACCCCTCCACTTT.